This T cell receptor beta chain was retrieved from a study of T cell repertoires in cytomegalovirus infection. In the study overall: Alongside well-studied HLA-B-restricted CMV epitopes, recently identified HLA-C-restricted CMV epitopes were also used. Public TCR beta signatures were indicative of both CMV infection and a matching HLA type. Study results and limitations: The ex vivo response showed dominance by HLA-C-restricted CMV-specific TCR beta clonotypes. Based on cumulative public TCR beta family frequency, carriers of CMV plus the relevant HLA were identified.

This clonotype was seen a handful of times. Antigen unknown. This CDR3 spans 18 amino acids. Germline lookup yields CDR1 SGHTA and CDR2 FQGNSA. The ends lost 5 bases at V and 5 bases at J; junction bases unmatched: 15. TCRdb re-analysed the reads in MiXCR, keeping a single row per CDR3 protein. The repertoire has about 470,000 distinct CDR3 sequences, under 55% of them found once; the top ten carry 43%. This rearrangement joins TRBV7-2 to TRBJ2-3, with 11 bases that match TRBD2. Sequencing used cultured PBMCs, obtained from culture after CMV antigen stimulation. This sequence was found in a human donor in good health (CMV status not recorded). Some clones in this sample may be carry-over from other donors' samples. The CDR3 DNA follows: TGTGCCAGCAGCCCGCCCGTTCCTAGCGGGGGGCATAGAGATACGCAGTATTTT. As protein: CASSPPVPSGGHRDTQYF. The full variable domain, completed using reference TRBV7-2 and TRBJ2-3, is GAGVSQSPSNKVTEKGKDVELRCDPISGHTALYWYRQSLGQGLEFLIYFQGNSAPDKSGLPSDRFSAERTGGSVSTLTIQRTQQEDSAVYLCASSPPVPSGGHRDTQYFGPGTRLTVL.